This T cell receptor beta chain was captured in a study of blood T cell repertoires in COVID-19. On the study more broadly: Acute and convalescent COVID-19 specimens originated in the United States, Italy and Spain. T cells, B-cell-depleted T cells, or PBMCs provided the cDNA or gDNA that served as material.

The CDR3 length is 15 residues. Germline CDR1 ENHRY, CDR2 SYGVKD. The V segment lost 3 bases and the J segment 5 bases; nucleotides outside the gene matches: 6. Authors' methods: Amplification from reference gene primers served as the basis for estimated nucleated cell counts. The method was immunoSEQ multiplex PCR; TCRdb's version includes in-frame clones alone and lacks a portion of them. The DNA was the basis for D and trimming; V, J and clone size are from that table. Of 9,500 to 11,000 clones in the sample, about 90% were seen once. The receptor was derived from a man younger than 45 with active or convalescent COVID-19. Sample: peripheral blood. The genes are TRBV10-3 and TRBJ1-5, with 8 positions matching TRBD1. The DNA for the CDR3 is TGTGCCATCAGTGAATCCAACAGGGGGGATCAGCCCCAGCATTTT. Translation gives CAISESNRGDQPQHF.